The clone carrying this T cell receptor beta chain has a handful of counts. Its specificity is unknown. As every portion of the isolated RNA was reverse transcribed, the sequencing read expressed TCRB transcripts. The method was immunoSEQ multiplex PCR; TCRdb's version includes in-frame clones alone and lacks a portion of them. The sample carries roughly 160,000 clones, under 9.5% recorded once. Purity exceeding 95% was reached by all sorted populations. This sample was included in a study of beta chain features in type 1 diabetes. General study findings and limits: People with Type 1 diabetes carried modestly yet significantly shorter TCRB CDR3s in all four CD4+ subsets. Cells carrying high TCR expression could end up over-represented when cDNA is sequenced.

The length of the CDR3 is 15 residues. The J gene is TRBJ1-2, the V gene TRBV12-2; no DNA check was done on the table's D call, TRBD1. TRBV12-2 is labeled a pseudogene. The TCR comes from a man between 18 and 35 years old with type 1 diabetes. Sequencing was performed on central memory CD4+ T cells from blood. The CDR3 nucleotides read TGTGCAAGTCGCCGGAGACAGGTCCCGGCTTATGGCTACACCTTC. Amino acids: CASRRRQVPAYGYTF.